This paragraph covers one T cell receptor (beta chain) sequence. Its antigen is not yet known. Within one base of it there is no much larger clone, and no base qualities were kept. The sample is drawn from a study of blood T cells in healthy people across ages (dated by TCRdb to the mid-2010s). Study-level background: Template switching captured roughly one uniquely barcoded TCR beta cDNA molecule per two T cells in model experiments. Age-related changes in TCR beta repertoire diversity were measured in the study by deep sequencing normalized with unique cDNA molecular identifiers. Four age groups were formed from the donors: young (average approximately 15 years), middle-aged (just under 40), aged (about 62) and long-lived (less than 85). Two additional independent replicas of 1 million unique cDNA reads from the same blood draw were analyzed for two donors (one aged 18 to 30 and one aged 80 or older). The paper's findings and limits, for the study overall: Observed TCR beta diversity per million T cells fell roughly linearly with age, and a significant reduction was already apparent by age about 36. Bulk unsorted PBMC profiling prevented conclusive comparison of naive and antigen-experienced compartments. Estimates of total diversity based on one million sequenced T cells were considered lower bounds and underestimates. Donor CMV infection status was unknown, potentially confounding age-related changes in expanded clonotypes. Compared with the aged group, more naive CD4+ T cells, fewer expanded clones and increased TCR diversity were shown by the long-lived group, suggesting age selection. A strong correlation was found between observed TCR beta diversity and the percentage of naive T cells measured by flow cytometry.

Library method: 5' RACE. Sequencing was carried out with an Illumina HiSeq 2500. A second PCR of about 6 to 12 cycles was run with a J-beta primer mix and a sample-barcoded 5' primer. Each TCR beta cDNA molecule received a unique molecular identifier from a template-switch 5' adaptor carrying 12 random nucleotides. Each sample yielded at least 2.5 million CDR3-containing paired-end reads. The Mint cDNA synthesis kit, primed by a TRBC-specific oligonucleotide, was used to synthesize first-strand cDNA from all RNA. After uracil-DNA glycosylase treatment, a first 18-cycle PCR used universal primers M1SS and BC2_uni_R on all cDNA. The paper's data handling went like this. Each sample was normalized by randomly selecting 1 million high-quality reads, each carrying a distinct molecular identifier. Instead of being binned into consensus sequences, reads that shared molecular identifiers were thrown out. MiTCR, run with a Q25 quality threshold and the strictest error-elimination algorithm, handled CDR3 identification, clonotype clustering and error correction. Lower-bound total TCR beta diversity was estimated with a nonparametric unseen species model using Euler transformation. Clones were called with MiXCR by TCRdb after fastp trimmed the public reads at Q25, and only in-frame beta chains were retained. Rows with a matching CDR3 protein are joined into one entry that keeps the most common DNA and genes. What appears here as the V and J calls and clone size reflects TCRdb's work, not the paper's. This sample gives 780,000 or so distinct CDR3 sequences in total; around a quarter of them show up just once. Under 4.5% of the sample is held by the ten biggest clonotypes.

The approximately 41 donors, aged roughly 6 to 95 years, were systemically healthy Caucasian individuals from Russia. Roughly 10 milliliters of peripheral blood were drawn from each donor into EDTA-treated Vacutainer tubes. Ficoll-Paque density-gradient centrifugation was used to isolate PBMCs, with at least 7 million per sample. Trizol reagent was used to extract total RNA from the PBMCs, yielding at least 5.5 micrograms per sample. For every donor, an aliquot of PBMCs went through flow cytometry to measure the percentages of naive CD45RAhigh/CD27high T cells. This same sample was also taken into another study, of T cells of mothers and their children. As described in the second report: Nine systemically healthy Caucasian individuals, comprising three mothers and their six children, were included as donors. cDNA synthesis used all of the extracted RNA, with 1.5 ug of RNA in each 15 ul reaction. In the second PCR, sample barcodes and 2-4 random nucleotides were introduced via the M1S primer. Over 8.5 million TCR beta CDR3 reads came from each mother, compared with some 3.1 million reads from each child. Thymic selection shapes the output of TCR recombination in a similar way in related and unrelated pairs, and inherited differences have a minor effect. Related mother-child pairs always showed normalized repertoire overlap that was slightly higher than in unrelated mother-child pairs, though the difference was never significant. Persistent microchimeric T cell clones were not detected, at a sensitivity of about 99 clones per million clonotypes. Deep NGS was used in the study to compare the TCR beta repertoires of mothers and children and to look for features that separate related mother-child pairs from unrelated individuals. The mean age was about 40 +/- 4 years for the mothers and approximately 11 +/- 4 years for the children. Libraries were sequenced on Illumina HiSeq 2000 with 100+100 nt paired-end reads after adapter ligation with NEBNext reagents. To prevent cross-contamination, the mother and child libraries were prepared one month apart and sequenced in separate runs. Between roughly 500,000 and 2,300,000 distinct TCR beta clonotypes were identified per donor. Naive TCR beta clonotypes were estimated from low-frequency clonotypes matched to each donor's FACS-determined naive share, without sorting.

This TCR came from a boy aged 5 to 17 in good health. The material sequenced was blood.

In nucleotide form, the sequence is TGTGCCAGTAGTATTTCCTTTCAGCGGGGCTCTCGCTCTGGGGCCAACGTCCTGACTTTC. Its translation reads: CASSISFQRGSRSGANVLTF. The receptor chain draws on TRBV19 and TRBJ2-6, with 7 bases matching TRBD2. From the germline V gene (reference sequence), CDR1 is LNHDA and CDR2 is SQIVND. The CDR3 starts with the cysteine, ends with the phenylalanine, and has 20 residues. CDR3 DNA is the only sequence kept; it has 60 bases, read in frame from the first base. Trimming removed 3 bases from V and 0 bases from J; the gene matches leave 14 bases unexplained.